This TCR beta chain stems from a study of cytotoxic CD8 clonotypes in ibrutinib-treated CLL. Across the whole study: After a median around 13 months on treatment (6 to 36), response samples were drawn.

Study conclusions and caveats: Clonality at baseline surpassed age-matched healthy donors and tracked circulating CD8+ T-cell counts.

V gave up 1 base and J gave up 4 bases, with 11 bases separating them. There are 15 residues in the CDR3. The germline V gene has CDR1 SGHTA and CDR2 FQGNSA. The method was immunoSEQ multiplex PCR; TCRdb's version includes in-frame clones alone and lacks a portion of them. This sample yields some 130,000 clones, of which less than 90% are seen a single time; 2.5% to 3.5% belongs to the top ten. Comments on this clone: Its antigen is unknown.

The V call is TRBV7-2, the J call TRBJ2-1; D perhaps matches TRBD1 (5 bases). The TCR comes from a human donor with chronic lymphocytic leukemia. The sequencing here drew on PBMCs, taken after 24 months of ibrutinib treatment. Written as DNA, the CDR3 is TGTGCCAGCAGCTTAGGTAGGGGCTCTTACAATGAGCAGTTCTTC. Translating gives CASSLGRGSYNEQFF.